Sequencing of this TCR beta chain was carried out in a study of tumor-infiltrating lymphocytes in primary liver carcinoma. Bulk tissue was left unsorted, and RNA and DNA were co-extracted from about 19-30 mg of it. Synthesis of TCR beta cDNA was carried out from 450 to 650 ng total RNA with a constant-region primer. Library construction for TCR beta comprised three nested multiplex PCR rounds performed with slightly modified ARM-PCR. TRBV1-TRBV30 forward primers paired with a C-beta reverse primer were used in the first two PCR rounds, which ran around 10 cycles each. A single record per CDR3 protein comes from TCRdb applying MiXCR to the multiplex PCR reads. The sample carries tens of thousands of distinct CDR3 sequences, 70% to 85% recorded once. V was clipped by 8 bases and J by 9 bases; unmatched bases: 8. The germline V gene has CDR1 MNHEY and CDR2 SMNVEV (reference sequence). This CDR3 has 14 amino acids.

This clonotype was picked up a small number of times. The chain links TRBV27 to TRBJ1-6; 9 bases align to TRBD1. The sequenced sample was liver tumor tissue from sampling region 5. Subset: tumor region T5, tumor centre. This receptor was obtained from a man aged 35 to 55 with primary liver carcinoma and hepatitis B virus infection. CDR3 protein: CASAKTGGGSPLHF. The CDR3 nucleotides read TGTGCCAGCGCCAAGACAGGGGGTGGTTCACCCCTCCACTTT.